The clone carrying this T cell receptor beta chain was recorded many times. Its antigen is as yet unknown. The CDR3 is 15 residues long. Trimming took off 5 bases at V and 0 bases at J, with 10 bases between the two ends. The data were obtained in a study of neurological immune-mediated disorders. Background on the study: There were around 34 multiple sclerosis patients; roughly 30 were relapsing-remitting and 3 were secondary progressive.

Broader study findings: The greatest TCR clonal expansion appeared in HTLV-1-associated myelopathy and the smallest, falling below healthy controls, in multiple sclerosis.

The cDNA was synthesized by means of template-switch 5'RACE, which was carried out with 10-nucleotide random UMIs. Over 200 million TCR-beta sequences, together covering 15-18 subjects, were produced by every individual sequencing run that was carried out. TCRdb re-analysed the 5' RACE reads in MiXCR, keeping a single row per CDR3 protein. The repertoire has tens of thousands of distinct CDR3 sequences, 2.5% of them found once; the top ten carry 2.4%. Sequenced sample: PBMCs. The chain links TRBV12-3 or TRBV12-4 to TRBJ1-4; the D is unclear. This receptor was obtained from a man aged 45-65 years with multiple sclerosis. The CDR3 sequence is CASSPSGATNEKLFF. The CDR3 bases are TGTGCCAGCAGTCCCTCAGGAGCAACTAATGAAAAACTGTTTTTT.